A single sample is the source of the 11 T cell receptor beta chains below, sequenced in a study of response to subunit inactivated influenza vaccine (dated by TCRdb to 2017 to 2018). The library came from RT-PCR. The instrument given in TCRdb is Illumina HiSeq 2500. TCRdb reworked the public reads: Q25 trimming with fastp, MiXCR clone assembly, productive beta chains retained. One record per CDR3 amino acid sequence lists the most common genes and DNA. The sample records 170,000 or so distinct CDR3 sequences, around 11% of which are singletons. Of the sample, roughly 40% falls within the top ten clones. Sequencing used CD8+ T cells sorted from PBMCs, obtained around 25 months after vaccination. The origin of the receptors is a man aged 50-75 years who received an inactivated influenza vaccine. Donor details come from another sample of the same person, matched by shared clones.

Only a few counts were recorded for this clonotype. The chain joins TRBV7-6 to TRBJ2-6; unclear D gene. The CDR3 is 15 amino acids. V lost 2 bases and J lost 3, with 8 bases in between. The germline V gene encodes CDR1 SGHVS and CDR2 FNYEAQ. The CDR3, as DNA: TGTGCCAGCAGCTTACTTTTCGATGGGGCCAACGTCCTGACTTTC. It yields the protein CASSLLFDGANVLTF.

The sample holds a few counts of this clonotype. The CDR3 region has the DNA TGTGCCAGCAGTCCCCCCGCGACAGGGAGGAATCAGTTCTTC. Translated, it gives CASSPPATGRNQFF. The genes are TRBV28 and TRBJ2-1; a possible D gene is TRBD1 (7 bases). Between the trimmed V and J ends, which lost 5 bases and 13 bases, there was a span of 21 bases. Per germline, CDR1 MDHEN and CDR2 SYDVKM. The CDR3 totals 14 residues. The entire variable domain, with the rest obtained from reference TRBV28 and TRBJ2-1, is as follows: DVKVTQSSRYLVKRTGEKVFLECVQDMDHENMFWYRQDPGLGLRLIYFSYDVKMKEKGDIPEGYSVSREKKERFSLILESASTNQTSMYLCASSPPATGRNQFFGPGTRLTVL.

The table lists this clonotype with a few counts. The rearrangement links TRBV28 to TRBJ2-1; possible D gene TRBD1, 6 bases. The germline V gene encodes CDR1 MDHEN and CDR2 SYDVKM. The CDR3 sequence is 15 residues long. Trimming shortened V by 6 bases and J by 9 bases, and 21 bases separated the two germline ends. The CDR3 is CASSPSPTGISEQFF. The CDR3 coding sequence is TGTGCCAGCAGCCCCTCCCCTACAGGGATCAGTGAGCAGTTCTTC.

This clonotype occurred a few times. The chain recombines TRBV4-3 with TRBJ1-3; D remains unclear. V lost 4 bases, J lost 0 bases, and 13 bases lay in between. This CDR3 comprises 16 residues. In germline, CDR1 is LGHNA, CDR2 YSLEER. In DNA form, the CDR3 reads TGCGCCAGCAGCCCCCCCCTGAGAGTCTCTGGAAACACCATATATTTT. Encoded protein: CASSPPLRVSGNTIYF.

This clonotype was seen more than once but under ten times. The chain employs TRBV7-9 and TRBJ2-7; no clear D. The germline V gene has CDR1 SEHNR and CDR2 FQNEAQ (reference sequence). The CDR3 is made up of 12 amino acids. V gave up 1 base and J gave up 8 bases, with 9 bases separating them. CDR3 sequence: CASSLEGLKQYF. CDR3 bases: TGTGCCAGCAGCTTAGAAGGGTTAAAGCAGTACTTC.

The chain links TRBV25-1 to TRBJ2-5; 9 bases are a match to TRBD2. V dropped 0 bases and J dropped 4; count of bases not matched to a gene: 9. From germline, CDR1 is MGHDK and CDR2 SYGVNS. The CDR3 loop spans 17 amino acids. Written as DNA, the CDR3 is TGTGCCAGCAGTGAATACCCTAGCGGGGAGTTCGGAGAGACCCAGTACTTC. It specifies CASSEYPSGEFGETQYF.

This clonotype showed up just a few times. The chain employs TRBV2 and TRBJ1-5; possibly TRBD1 for D (6 bases). The germline V and J ends were trimmed by 5 bases and 4 bases, with 12 bases remaining between them. The CDR3 consists of 14 residues. CDR1 and CDR2 from the germline V gene are SNHLY and FYNNEI. The CDR3 protein is CASSKGGFNQPQHF. The CDR3 nucleotides are TGTGCCAGCAGTAAAGGGGGGTTTAATCAGCCCCAGCATTTT. The full variable domain, rest sourced from reference TRBV2 and TRBJ1-5, is EPEVTQTPSHQVTQMGQEVILRCVPISNHLYFYWYRQILGQKVEFLVSFYNNEISEKSEIFDDQFSVERPDGSNFTLKIRSTKLEDSAMYFCASSKGGFNQPQHFGDGTRLSIL.

This clonotype occurred many times. V is TRBV14 and J is TRBJ2-7; possibly TRBD2 for D (5 bases). CDR1 is SGHDN and CDR2 is FVKESK in the germline V gene. The CDR3 totals 14 residues. Trimming removed 0 bases at V and 6 bases at J, with 12 bases between. This CDR3 is CASSQDTRGSEQYF. In DNA, the CDR3 is TGTGCCAGCAGCCAAGATACCCGGGGATCCGAGCAGTACTTC.

There are many counts of this clonotype. This rearrangement joins TRBV6-5 to TRBJ1-2, with D possibly being TRBD1 (5 bases). This CDR3 region has 13 residues. Germline values: CDR1 MNHEY, CDR2 SVGAGI. The V and J ends lost 4 bases and 4 bases respectively, with 10 bases between them. CDR3 sequence reads: CASSLGASYGYTF. As DNA, the CDR3 is TGTGCCAGCAGTTTAGGGGCCAGCTATGGCTACACCTTC.

This clonotype was seen more than once but under ten times. The chain employs TRBV7-9 and TRBJ2-7; TRBD1 aligns across 11 bases. The V segment lost 5 bases and the J segment 1 base; nucleotides outside the gene matches: 10. The CDR3 is 17 residues long. Germline lookup yields CDR1 SEHNR and CDR2 FQNEAQ (reference sequence). This CDR3 reads CASSIYPGTGGSYEQYF. The CDR3 coding sequence is TGTGCCAGCAGCATCTATCCCGGGACAGGGGGATCCTACGAGCAGTACTTC.

The rearrangement joins TRBV12-3 or TRBV12-4 to TRBJ2-3, with 10 bases matching TRBD2. The CDR3 consists of 15 residues. The V segment lost 4 bases and the J segment 3 bases; nucleotides outside the gene matches: 4. This CDR3 is CASSSSGGTTDTQYF. The CDR3 bases are TGTGCCAGCAGTTCTAGCGGGGGAACGACAGATACGCAGTATTTT.